This T cell receptor (beta chain) originates from a study of identical twins. Whole-study results and caveats: Twin pairs' shared out-of-frame alpha sequences were enriched in low generation probability. Models, which agreed with sharing between unrelated individuals, nonetheless underestimated the out-of-frame TCR alpha sharing seen in monozygotic twins.

Healthy Caucasians made up all donors. To note about this clonotype: Its antigen remains unidentified. The junction differs from germline at one of its ends, possibly a read error.

TCRdb fed the 5' RACE reads into MiXCR, producing one record per CDR3 protein. Of roughly 250,000 distinct CDR3 sequences in the sample, 6% to 8.5% are singletons; the top ten hold 5% to 6%. The CDR3 extends over 17 amino acids. The germline V gene encodes CDR1 MNHNS and CDR2 SASEGT. These sequences were also reported in another study, on yellow fever vaccine responses in identical twins.

Sequenced sample: CD8+ T cells sorted from blood. The receptor was isolated from a woman aged 18-30 years in good health. V is TRBV6-1 and J is TRBJ2-1, with 11 bases fitting TRBD2. Here the CDR3 DNA reads TGTGCCAGCAGGGAAGGGGTGGGGACTAGCGGCAACAATGAGCAGTTCTTC. Its protein product is CASREGVGTSGNNEQFF.